This T cell receptor (beta chain) was identified during a study of blood T cell repertoires in COVID-19. Across the whole study: Sources were T cells, B-cell-depleted T cells, or PBMCs; the material itself was cDNA or gDNA.

In the original analysis: By means of reference gene primer amplification, nucleated cell counts were estimated. This table comes from immunoSEQ multiplex PCR, and its TCRdb copy is limited to in-frame clones, with some not included. V and J calls plus clone size are reproduced from that table; the DNA served to infer D and trimming. The sample has roughly 160,000 clones; more than 85% are singletons. The sequencing sample was made of peripheral blood. The TCR sequence derives from a man aged 55 to 70 with COVID-19, enrolled during active disease.

CDR3: CASSKFVGGQVYEQYF. The CDR3 coding sequence is TGTGCCAGCAGCAAATTCGTCGGGGGGCAGGTCTACGAGCAGTACTTC. The V gene is TRBV21-1, the J gene TRBJ2-7; the D call in the table, TRBD2, was not verified against the DNA. TRBV21-1 is listed as a pseudogene. The CDR3 loop spans 16 amino acids.